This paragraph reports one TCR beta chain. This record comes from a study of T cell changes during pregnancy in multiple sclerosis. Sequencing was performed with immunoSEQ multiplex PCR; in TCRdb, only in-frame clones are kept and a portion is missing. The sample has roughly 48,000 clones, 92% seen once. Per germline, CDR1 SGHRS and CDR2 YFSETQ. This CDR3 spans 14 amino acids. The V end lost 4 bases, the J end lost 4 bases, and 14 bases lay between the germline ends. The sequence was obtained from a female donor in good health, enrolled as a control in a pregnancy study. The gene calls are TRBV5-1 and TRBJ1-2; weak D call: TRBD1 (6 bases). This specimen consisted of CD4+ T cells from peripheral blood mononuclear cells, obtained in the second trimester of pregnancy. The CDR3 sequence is CASSPDGQTYGYTF. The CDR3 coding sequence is TGCGCCAGCAGCCCGGATGGACAGACCTATGGCTACACCTTC. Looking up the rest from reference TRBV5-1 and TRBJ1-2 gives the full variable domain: KAGVTQTPRYLIKTRGQQVTLSCSPISGHRSVSWYQQTPGQGLQFLFEYFSETQRNKGNFPGRFSGRQFSNSRSEMNVSTLELGDSALYLCASSPDGQTYGYTFGSGTRLTVV.